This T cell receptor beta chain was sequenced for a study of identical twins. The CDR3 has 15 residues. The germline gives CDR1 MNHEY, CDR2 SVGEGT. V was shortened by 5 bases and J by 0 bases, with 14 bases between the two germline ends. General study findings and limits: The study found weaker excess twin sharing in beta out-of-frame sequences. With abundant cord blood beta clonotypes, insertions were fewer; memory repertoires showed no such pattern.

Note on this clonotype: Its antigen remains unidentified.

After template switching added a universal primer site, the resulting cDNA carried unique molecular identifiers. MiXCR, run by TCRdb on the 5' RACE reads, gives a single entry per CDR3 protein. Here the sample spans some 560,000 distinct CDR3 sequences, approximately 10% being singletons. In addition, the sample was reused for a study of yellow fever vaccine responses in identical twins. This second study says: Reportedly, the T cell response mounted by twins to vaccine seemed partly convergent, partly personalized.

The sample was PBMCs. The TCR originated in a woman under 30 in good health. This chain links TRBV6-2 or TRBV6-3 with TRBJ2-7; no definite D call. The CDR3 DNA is TGTGCCAGCAGTCCCTTGACCCGGAGCTCCTACGAGCAGTACTTC. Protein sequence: CASSPLTRSSYEQYF.